The T cell receptor beta chain under discussion was sequenced for a study of blood T cell repertoires in COVID-19. Across the study: Sources were T cells, B-cell-depleted T cells, or PBMCs; the material itself was cDNA or gDNA.

The CDR3 spans 18 residues. Germline CDR1 reads MNHEY; CDR2 reads SVGEGT. J lost 5 bases, V lost 4 bases, and 17 bases had no gene match. Per the original data handling: How many nucleated cells were present was estimated from reference gene primer amplification. The assay was immunoSEQ multiplex PCR, and TCRdb's table has in-frame clones only and misses some. Clone size and the V and J calls come from that table; the DNA yielded D and trimming. This sample has more than 70,000 clones, with roughly 90% found just once. Input material: peripheral blood. The sequence derives from a woman older than 75 with acute or convalescent COVID-19. The chain joins TRBV6-2 or TRBV6-3 to TRBJ2-7; 10 nucleotides line up with TRBD1. CDR3 amino acids: CASSFQVRQTGGIDEQYF. In DNA form, the CDR3 reads TGTGCCAGCAGTTTTCAGGTGCGACAGACAGGGGGCATTGACGAGCAGTACTTC.